What follows are 7 T cell receptor beta chains derived from one specimen sequenced in a study of CD8 T cells in ankylosing spondylitis. TCRdb reprocessed the 5' RACE reads via MiXCR and lists one record per CDR3 protein. This table has around 150,000 distinct CDR3 sequences, roughly 34% appearing once. Material: synovial fluid, either unsorted or a sorted T cell fraction (not recorded which). The source of these receptors is a male donor with ankylosing spondylitis.

V is TRBV5-1 and J is TRBJ2-2; no clear D gene. Trimming pared 1 base from V and 5 bases from J, leaving 12 bases between. This CDR3 is 15 amino acids long. CDR1 is SGHRS, CDR2 YFSETQ, per germline. CDR3 residues: CASSLMGIRTGELFF. In DNA form, the CDR3 reads TGCGCCAGCAGCTTGATGGGTATTAGAACCGGGGAGCTGTTTTTT.

This clonotype was picked up many times. V is TRBV20-1 and J is TRBJ1-2; 7 bases map to TRBD1. This CDR3 region has 12 residues. Germline-derived CDR1 and CDR2 are DFQATT and SNEGSKA (reference sequence). With V trimmed by 4 bases and J by 6 bases, 5 bases remained unmatched. The CDR3 nucleotides read TGCAGTGCTACGTCAGGGGGTAATGGCTACACCTTC. Translating gives CSATSGGNGYTF.

J is TRBJ1-1 and V is TRBV10-2; 7 nucleotides agree with TRBD1. V lost 6 bases to trimming and J lost 5 bases; unmatched junction nucleotides: 9. Germline-derived CDR1 and CDR2 are WSHSY and SAAADI. The CDR3 extends over 14 amino acids. The DNA of the CDR3 is TGCGCCAGCAGAAACAGGGGCAGTACAACTGAAGCTTTCTTT. Its translation is CASRNRGSTTEAFF.

The chain's CDR3 is CASSLWAVNSNQPQHF. The DNA for the CDR3 is TGTGCCAGCAGTTTATGGGCAGTCAATAGCAATCAGCCCCAGCATTTT. This rearrangement joins TRBV28 to TRBJ1-5; no clear D. CDR3 size: 16 residues. V lost 0 bases and J 0 bases, leaving 9 bases between the germline ends. CDR1 MDHEN and CDR2 SYDVKM come from the germline V gene.

The table lists this clonotype with many counts. The gene calls are TRBV5-4 and TRBJ1-1; the D gene is possibly TRBD1 (5 bases). The V end was cut by 1 base, the J end by 3 bases, with 13 bases between. Germline CDR1 is SGHNT and CDR2 is YYREEE (reference sequence). The length of the CDR3 is 15 residues. The CDR3 sequence: CASSLRAGGDTEAFF. The CDR3 DNA sequence: TGTGCCAGCAGCTTGAGGGCCGGGGGGGACACTGAAGCTTTCTTT.

This clonotype was counted ten times or more. This chain links TRBV7-9 with TRBJ2-3; the D is unclear. The CDR3 consists of 13 residues. Trimming pared 11 bases from V and 10 bases from J, leaving 22 bases between. The germline gives CDR1 SEHNR, CDR2 FQNEAQ (reference sequence). As DNA, the CDR3 is TGTGCCTCCTGGACCTCGGGCAGTGCCGCGCAGTATTTT. The encoded protein is CASWTSGSAAQYF.

This clonotype was seen at least ten times. The genes are TRBV18 and TRBJ2-7, with TRBD1 matching over 7 bases. Losses at the gene ends were 3 bases for V and 5 bases for J; bases not matched to a gene: 4. This CDR3 comprises 13 residues. Germline V lookup: CDR1 KGHSH, CDR2 LQKENI. CDR3 nucleotide sequence: TGTGCCAGCTCACCGCAGGGGGTGGACGAGCAGTACTTC. Amino acid sequence: CASSPQGVDEQYF.